This T cell receptor (beta chain) originates from a study of T cells after yellow fever vaccination. In the study overall: Where fractions had low cell numbers, libraries were prepared from them with the SMART-Seq v4 Ultra Low Input RNA kit.

This clonotype was counted at least ten times. The antigen remains unidentified. Study-wide points: Post-booster samples contained most primary-vaccination clones (around 95% CD4, almost 90% CD8).

5'RACE template switching added a universal primer site and UMIs to TCR cDNA. TCRdb re-analysed the 5' RACE reads in MiXCR, keeping a single row per CDR3 protein. The sample has around 30,000 distinct CDR3 sequences; less than 5.5% are singletons. Sequenced here: CD8+ T cells sorted from PBMCs, sampled 10 days after the yellow fever booster vaccination. This clonotype was obtained from a man aged 30 to 45 who received the YFV17D yellow fever vaccine.

The CDR3 region has the DNA TGTGCCACCAGTCACGTGGGTACAGGGGCGAAGCGGGAGATTGTCAATGAGCAGTTCTTC. This gives the protein CATSHVGTGAKREIVNEQFF. The chain is built from TRBV24-1 and TRBJ2-1; weak D call: TRBD2 (8 bases). The V end lost 6 bases, the J end lost 6 bases, and 32 bases lay between the germline ends. The CDR3 is 20 amino acids. CDR1 and CDR2 (germline): KGHDR, SFDVKD.